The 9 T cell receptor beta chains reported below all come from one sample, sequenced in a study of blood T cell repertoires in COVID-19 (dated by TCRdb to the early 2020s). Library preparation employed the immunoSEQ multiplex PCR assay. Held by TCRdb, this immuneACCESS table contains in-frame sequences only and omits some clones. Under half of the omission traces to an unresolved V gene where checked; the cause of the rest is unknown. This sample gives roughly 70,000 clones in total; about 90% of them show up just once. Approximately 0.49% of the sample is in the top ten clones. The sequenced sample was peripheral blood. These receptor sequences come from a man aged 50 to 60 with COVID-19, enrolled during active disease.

Here the CDR3 reads CASSPRQGADYGYTF. Written as DNA, the CDR3 is TGTGCCAGTAGTCCCAGACAGGGGGCAGACTATGGCTACACCTTC. This chain connects TRBV19 to TRBJ1-2; 10 bases agree with TRBD1. The germline CDR1 and CDR2 sequences are LNHDA and SQIVND (reference sequence). The CDR3 has 15 residues. The J segment lost 3 bases and the V segment lost 5 bases, leaving 6 bases of the junction unmatched.

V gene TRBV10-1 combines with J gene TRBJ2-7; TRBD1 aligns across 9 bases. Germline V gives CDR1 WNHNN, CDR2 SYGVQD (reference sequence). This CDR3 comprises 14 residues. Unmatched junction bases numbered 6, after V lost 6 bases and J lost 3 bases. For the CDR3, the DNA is TGCGCCAGCAGAAACACGGGACAGGGCTACGAGCAGTACTTC. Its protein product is CASRNTGQGYEQYF.

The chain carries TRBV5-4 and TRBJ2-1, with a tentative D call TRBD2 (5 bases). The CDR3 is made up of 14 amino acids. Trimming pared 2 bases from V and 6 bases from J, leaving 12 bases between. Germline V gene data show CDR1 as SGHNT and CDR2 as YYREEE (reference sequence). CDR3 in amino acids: CASSLTRERNEQFF. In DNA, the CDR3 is TGTGCCAGCAGCTTAACCCGGGAACGCAATGAGCAGTTCTTC.

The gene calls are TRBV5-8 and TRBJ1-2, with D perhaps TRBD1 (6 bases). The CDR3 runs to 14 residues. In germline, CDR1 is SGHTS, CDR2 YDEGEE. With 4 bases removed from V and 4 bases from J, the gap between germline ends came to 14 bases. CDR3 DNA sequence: TGTGCCAGCAGCCCTACAGGGTTGGGCTATGGCTACACCTTC. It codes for CASSPTGLGYGYTF.

The CDR3 DNA follows: TGTGCCAGCAGCCGACAAAACGTCGACTATGGCTACACCTTC. This gives the protein CASSRQNVDYGYTF. J is TRBJ1-2 and V is TRBV6-2 or TRBV6-3; no clear D gene. Germline-derived CDR1 and CDR2 are MNHEY and SVGEGT. The CDR3 contains 14 residues. V gave up 6 bases and J gave up 3 bases, with 14 bases separating them.

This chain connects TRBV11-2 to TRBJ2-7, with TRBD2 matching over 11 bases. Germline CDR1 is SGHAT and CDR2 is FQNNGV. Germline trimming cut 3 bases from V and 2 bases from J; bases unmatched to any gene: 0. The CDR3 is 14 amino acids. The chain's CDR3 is CASSFSGRAYEQYF. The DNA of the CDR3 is TGTGCCAGCAGCTTTAGCGGGAGGGCCTACGAGCAGTACTTC.

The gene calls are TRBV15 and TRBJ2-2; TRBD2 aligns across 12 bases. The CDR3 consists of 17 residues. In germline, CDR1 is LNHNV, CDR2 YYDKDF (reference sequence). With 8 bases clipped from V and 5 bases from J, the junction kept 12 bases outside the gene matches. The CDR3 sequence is CATDGYSSGRETGELFF. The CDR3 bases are TGTGCCACCGACGGATACTCTAGCGGGAGGGAAACCGGGGAGCTGTTTTTT.

The DNA for the CDR3 is TGTGCCACCAGCAGAGGCGACACTAGCGGGAGTCTCTACGAGCAGTACTTC. Residues: CATSRGDTSGSLYEQYF. The chain is built from TRBV15 and TRBJ2-7; 11 bases agree with TRBD2. The ends lost 1 base at V and 3 bases at J; junction bases unmatched: 8. This CDR3 region has 17 residues. In germline, CDR1 is LNHNV, CDR2 YYDKDF (reference sequence).

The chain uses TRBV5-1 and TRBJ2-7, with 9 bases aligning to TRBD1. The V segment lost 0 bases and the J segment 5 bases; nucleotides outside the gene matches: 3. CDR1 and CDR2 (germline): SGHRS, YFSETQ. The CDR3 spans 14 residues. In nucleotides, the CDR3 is TGCGCCAGCAGCTTGGAGGGACAGGGAGACGAGCAGTACTTC. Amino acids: CASSLEGQGDEQYF.